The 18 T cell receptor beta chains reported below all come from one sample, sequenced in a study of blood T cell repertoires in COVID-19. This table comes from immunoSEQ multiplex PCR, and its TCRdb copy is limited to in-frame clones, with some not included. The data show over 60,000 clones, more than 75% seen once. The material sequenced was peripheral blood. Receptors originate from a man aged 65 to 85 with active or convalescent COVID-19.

This CDR3 is CASTLSGGYEQYF. CDR3 DNA sequence: TGTGCCAGCACCTTGTCGGGAGGCTACGAGCAGTACTTC. The chain employs TRBV11-2 and TRBJ2-7; 7 bases map to TRBD2. The length of the CDR3 is 13 residues. J gave up 3 bases and V 7 bases, and 6 bases lay outside the gene matches. Germline V lookup: CDR1 SGHAT, CDR2 FQNNGV.

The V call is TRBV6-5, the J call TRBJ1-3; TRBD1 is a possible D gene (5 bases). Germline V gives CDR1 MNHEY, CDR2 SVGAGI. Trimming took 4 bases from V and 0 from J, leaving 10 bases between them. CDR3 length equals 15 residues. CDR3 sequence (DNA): TGTGCCAGCAGTTTCGACAGCGACTCTGGAAACACCATATATTTT. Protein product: CASSFDSDSGNTIYF.

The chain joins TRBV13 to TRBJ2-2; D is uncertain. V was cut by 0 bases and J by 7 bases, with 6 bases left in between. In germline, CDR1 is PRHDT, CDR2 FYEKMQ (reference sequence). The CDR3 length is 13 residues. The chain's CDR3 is CASSLGRVGELFF. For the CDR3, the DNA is TGTGCCAGCAGCTTAGGGCGAGTCGGGGAGCTGTTTTTT.

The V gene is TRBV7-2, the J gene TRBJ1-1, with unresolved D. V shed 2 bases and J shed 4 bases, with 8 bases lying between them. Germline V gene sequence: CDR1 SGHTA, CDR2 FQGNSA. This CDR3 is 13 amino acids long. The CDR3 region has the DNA TGTGCCAGCAGCTTATGGCTTGGCACTGAAGCTTTCTTT. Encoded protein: CASSLWLGTEAFF. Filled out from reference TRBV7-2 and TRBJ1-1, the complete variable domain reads GAGVSQSPSNKVTEKGKDVELRCDPISGHTALYWYRQSLGQGLEFLIYFQGNSAPDKSGLPSDRFSAERTGGSVSTLTIQRTQQEDSAVYLCASSLWLGTEAFFGQGTRLTVV.

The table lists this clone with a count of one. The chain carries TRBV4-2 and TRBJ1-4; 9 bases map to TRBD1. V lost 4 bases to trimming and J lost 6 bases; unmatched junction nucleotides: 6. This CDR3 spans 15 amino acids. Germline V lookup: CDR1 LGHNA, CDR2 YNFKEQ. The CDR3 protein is CASSPQGALHEKLFF. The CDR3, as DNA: TGTGCCAGCAGCCCACAGGGGGCGCTTCATGAAAAACTGTTTTTT.

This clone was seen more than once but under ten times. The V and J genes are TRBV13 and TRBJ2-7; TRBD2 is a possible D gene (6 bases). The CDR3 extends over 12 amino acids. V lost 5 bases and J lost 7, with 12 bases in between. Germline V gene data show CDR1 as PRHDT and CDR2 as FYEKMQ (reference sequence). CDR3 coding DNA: TGTGCCAGCAGCCCCCGGGGGAGAGAGCAGTACTTC. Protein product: CASSPRGREQYF.

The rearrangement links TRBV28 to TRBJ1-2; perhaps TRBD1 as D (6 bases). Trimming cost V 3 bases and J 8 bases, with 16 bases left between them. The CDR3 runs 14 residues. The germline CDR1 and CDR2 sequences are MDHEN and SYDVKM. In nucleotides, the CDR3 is TGTGCCAGCAGTTTGAGAGGGGGGGCTGGAGGCTACACCTTC. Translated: CASSLRGGAGGYTF.

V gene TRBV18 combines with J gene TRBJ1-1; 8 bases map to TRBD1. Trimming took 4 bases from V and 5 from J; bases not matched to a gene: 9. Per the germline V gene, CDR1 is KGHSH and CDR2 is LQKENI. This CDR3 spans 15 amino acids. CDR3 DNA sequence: TGTGCCAGCTCACGGGTCACAGGGGGTTTTACTGAAGCTTTCTTT. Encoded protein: CASSRVTGGFTEAFF.

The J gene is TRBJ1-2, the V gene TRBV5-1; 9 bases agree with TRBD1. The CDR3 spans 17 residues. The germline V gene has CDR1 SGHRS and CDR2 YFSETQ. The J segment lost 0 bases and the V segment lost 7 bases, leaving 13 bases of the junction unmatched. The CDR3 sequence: CASARGQGPGTNYGYTF. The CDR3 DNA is TGCGCCAGCGCGCGGGGACAGGGACCGGGAACTAACTATGGCTACACCTTC. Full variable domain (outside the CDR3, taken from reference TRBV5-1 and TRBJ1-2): KAGVTQTPRYLIKTRGQQVTLSCSPISGHRSVSWYQQTPGQGLQFLFEYFSETQRNKGNFPGRFSGRQFSNSRSEMNVSTLELGDSALYLCASARGQGPGTNYGYTFGSGTRLTVV.

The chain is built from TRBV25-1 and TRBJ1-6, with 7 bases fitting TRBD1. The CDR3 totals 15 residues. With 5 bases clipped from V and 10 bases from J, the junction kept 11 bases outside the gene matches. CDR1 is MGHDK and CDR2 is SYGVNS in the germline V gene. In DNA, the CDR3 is TGTGCCAGCAGTCCAACGACAGGGAGTAGCTCACCCCTCCACTTT. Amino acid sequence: CASSPTTGSSSPLHF.

CDR3 sequence (DNA): TGCGCCAGCAGCTTGAGACAGGGGGACCTCTCGACTGAAGCTTTCTTT. It translates to CASSLRQGDLSTEAFF. The chain carries TRBV5-1 and TRBJ1-1; 9 nucleotides agree with TRBD1. CDR1 is SGHRS, CDR2 YFSETQ, per germline. Trimming removed 1 base from V and 5 bases from J; junction bases left unmatched: 9. The CDR3 has 16 amino acids.

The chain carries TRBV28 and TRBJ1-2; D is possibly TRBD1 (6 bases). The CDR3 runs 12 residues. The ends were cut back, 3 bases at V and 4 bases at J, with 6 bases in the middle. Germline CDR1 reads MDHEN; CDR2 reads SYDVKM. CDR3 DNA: TGTGCCAGCAGTTTGGGGGCCTATGGCTACACCTTC. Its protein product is CASSLGAYGYTF.

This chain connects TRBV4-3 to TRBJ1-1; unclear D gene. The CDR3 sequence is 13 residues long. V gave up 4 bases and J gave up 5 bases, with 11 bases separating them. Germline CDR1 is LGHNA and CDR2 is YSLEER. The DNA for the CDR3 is TGCGCCAGCAGCCGCCTCGAGGAAACTGAAGCTTTCTTT. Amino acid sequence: CASSRLEETEAFF.

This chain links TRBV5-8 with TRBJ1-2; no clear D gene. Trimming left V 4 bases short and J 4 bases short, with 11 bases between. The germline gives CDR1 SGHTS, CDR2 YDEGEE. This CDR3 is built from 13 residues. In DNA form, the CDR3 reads TGTGCCAGCAGCCAATCCGAGGGCTATGGCTACACCTTC. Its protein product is CASSQSEGYGYTF.

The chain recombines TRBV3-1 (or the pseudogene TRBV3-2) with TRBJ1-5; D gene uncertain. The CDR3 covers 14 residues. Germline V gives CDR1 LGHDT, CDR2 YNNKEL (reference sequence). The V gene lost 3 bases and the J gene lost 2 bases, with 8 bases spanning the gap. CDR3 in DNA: TGTGCCAGCAGCCATGGGGAGGGCAATCAGCCCCAGCATTTT. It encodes CASSHGEGNQPQHF.

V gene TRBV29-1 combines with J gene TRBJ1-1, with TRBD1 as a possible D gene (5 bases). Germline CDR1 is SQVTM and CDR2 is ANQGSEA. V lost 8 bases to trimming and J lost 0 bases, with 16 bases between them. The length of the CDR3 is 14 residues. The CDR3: CSSRVWDLNTEAFF. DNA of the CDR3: TGCAGCTCAAGGGTCTGGGACTTGAACACTGAAGCTTTCTTT.

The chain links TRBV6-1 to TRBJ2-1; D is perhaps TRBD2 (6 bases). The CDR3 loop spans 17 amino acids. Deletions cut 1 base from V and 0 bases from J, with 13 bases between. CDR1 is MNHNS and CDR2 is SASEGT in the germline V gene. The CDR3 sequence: CASSEVKTSYSYNEQFF. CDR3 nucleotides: TGTGCCAGCAGTGAAGTAAAGACTAGTTACTCCTACAATGAGCAGTTCTTC.

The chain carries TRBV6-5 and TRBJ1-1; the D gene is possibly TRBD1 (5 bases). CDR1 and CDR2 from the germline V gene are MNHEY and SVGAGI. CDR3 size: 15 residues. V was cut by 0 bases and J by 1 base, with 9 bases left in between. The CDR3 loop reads CASSYSQRGNTEAFF. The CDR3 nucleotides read TGTGCCAGCAGTTACTCGCAAAGGGGGAACACTGAAGCTTTCTTT.